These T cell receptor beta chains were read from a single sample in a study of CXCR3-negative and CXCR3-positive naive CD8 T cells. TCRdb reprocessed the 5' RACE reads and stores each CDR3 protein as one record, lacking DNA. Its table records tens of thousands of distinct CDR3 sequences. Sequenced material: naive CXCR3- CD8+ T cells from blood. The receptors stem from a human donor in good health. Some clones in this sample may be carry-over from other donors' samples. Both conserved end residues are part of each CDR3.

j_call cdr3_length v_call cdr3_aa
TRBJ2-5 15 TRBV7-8 CASSLRLAGEETQYF
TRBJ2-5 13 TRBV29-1 CSANTPIQETQYF
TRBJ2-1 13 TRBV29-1 CSVEGPRVNEQFF
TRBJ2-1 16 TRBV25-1 CASSDSGRDTYNEQFF
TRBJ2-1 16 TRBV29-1 CSVEGLGDRGEDEQFF
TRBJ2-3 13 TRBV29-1 CSGRRGGGDTQYF
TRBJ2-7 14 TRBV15 CATSIFTTWDEQYF
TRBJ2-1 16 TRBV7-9 CASSFPGGSTYNEQFF
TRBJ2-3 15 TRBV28 CASTPAGAGTDTQYF
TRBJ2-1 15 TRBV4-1 CASSQSGLAGGPEFF
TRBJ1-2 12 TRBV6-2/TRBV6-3 CASSYPQMGYTF
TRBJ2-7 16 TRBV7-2 CASSFPRDYPSYEQYF
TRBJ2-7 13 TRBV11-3 CASSSGTDYEQYF
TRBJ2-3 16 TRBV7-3 CASSWETGGGTDTQYF
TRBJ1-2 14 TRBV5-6 CASSPTGLIYGYTF
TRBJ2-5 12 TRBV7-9 CASTDIKETQYF
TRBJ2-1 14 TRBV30 CAWSLPGRPGEQFF
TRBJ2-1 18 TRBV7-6 CASSYGTSGVTRGNEQFF
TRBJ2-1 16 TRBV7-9 CASTPGGAATYNEQFF
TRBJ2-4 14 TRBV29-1 CSVGLAGDPNIQYF
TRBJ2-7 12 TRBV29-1 CSVQGNTYEQYF
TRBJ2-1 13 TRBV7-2 CASSWTSNNEQFF
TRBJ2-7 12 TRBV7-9 CASSLVRYEQYF
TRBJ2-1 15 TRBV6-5 CASSPYGGEKDEQFF